Reported below is one T cell receptor (beta chain). The data were obtained in a study of blood T cells in healthy people across ages. The CDR3 consists of 14 residues. Germline V gives CDR1 LNHNV, CDR2 YYDKDF (reference sequence). V lost 3 bases, J lost 3 bases, and 12 bases lay in between. It was with a sample-barcoded 5' primer and a J-beta primer mix that a second PCR of about 7 to 12 cycles was run. Any given sample supplied a minimum of 2.5 million CDR3-containing paired-end reads. TCRdb processed the 5' RACE reads anew with MiXCR; each CDR3 protein has one entry. The profile shows about 1.4 million distinct CDR3 sequences, 45% to 70% of them singletons.

The clonotype originates from a man between 18 and 35 years old in good health. This chain joins TRBV15 and TRBJ2-7; weak D call: TRBD2 (6 bases). Sequencing was carried out using blood. For the CDR3, the DNA is TGTGCCACCAGCAGGGACTTCGGGGGCTACGAGCAGTACTTC. This encodes CATSRDFGGYEQYF.